Below, one T cell receptor beta chain is given with its context. The sample originates from a study of Tregs in tolerant kidney transplant recipients. Germline values: CDR1 LNHDA, CDR2 SQIVND (reference sequence). The CDR3 has 13 amino acids. The V end lost 5 bases, the J end lost 3 bases, and 11 bases lay between the germline ends. The table came from immunoSEQ multiplex PCR; TCRdb's copy has only in-frame clones and leaves some out. The data hold about 110,000 clones, with roughly 90% observed a single time. The sequences come from CD4+ T cells from blood, collected before the transplant. The TCR comes from a human donor who received a combined kidney and bone marrow transplant. The chain carries TRBV19 and TRBJ2-7, with a weak D call TRBD1 (6 bases). CDR3 region: CASSPTGSYEQYF. The CDR3 nucleotides are TGTGCCAGTAGTCCCACAGGGAGCTACGAGCAGTACTTC.